This T cell receptor (beta chain) was observed in a study of T-cell memory formation after mild COVID-19. Trimming left V 7 bases short and J 6 bases short, with 17 bases between. The CDR3 has 13 amino acids. Germline values: CDR1 SQVTM, CDR2 ANQGSEA. TCRdb reprocessed the 5' RACE reads via MiXCR and lists one record per CDR3 protein. The table records hundreds of thousands of distinct CDR3 sequences, approximately 16% of them present only once. This clonotype was recorded a few times. Sequencing used PBMCs or a T cell subset sorted from them (not recorded which). The source of this sequence is a man younger than 35 who had mild COVID-19 (a few samples of this study predate the infection). Cell type and time point are not known. The chain has TRBV29-1 and TRBJ2-3, with D possibly matching TRBD2 (6 bases). CDR3 protein: CSGGGLGRDTQYF. DNA of the CDR3: TGCAGCGGGGGAGGTCTAGGGCGTGATACGCAGTATTTT.